The 16 T cell receptor beta chains below all came from one sample that was sequenced in a study of T cell responses to AZD1222 COVID-19 vaccine. The repertoire was sequenced with immunoSEQ multiplex PCR; TCRdb's copy has only in-frame clones and lacks some. The sample consists of about 140,000 clones, almost 95% of them appearing once. This sample comprised peripheral blood, obtained 28 days after the second AZD1222 dose. The receptors originated from an adult who received the AZD1222 COVID-19 vaccine.

This chain connects TRBV27 to TRBJ1-2; TRBD1 matches 9 bases. V gave up 5 bases and J gave up 3 bases; unmatched junction bases: 4. The CDR3 consists of 14 residues. CDR1 MNHEY and CDR2 SMNVEV come from the germline V gene (reference sequence). CDR3 region: CASSLQGADYGYTF. For the CDR3, the DNA is TGTGCCAGCAGTCTACAGGGGGCCGACTATGGCTACACCTTC.

J is TRBJ1-2 and V is TRBV28; 7 bases match TRBD1. The ends lost 5 bases at V and 3 bases at J; junction bases unmatched: 6. The CDR3 extends over 14 amino acids. The V gene's germline CDR1 is MDHEN and CDR2 SYDVKM. The DNA of the CDR3 is TGTGCCAGCAGTCCGGACAGGCTGTACTATGGCTACACCTTC. It is translated as CASSPDRLYYGYTF.

The V and J genes are TRBV28 and TRBJ1-3; TRBD1 matches at 7 bases. The junction had 12 bases not matched to a gene; V was cut back by 5 bases and J by 2 bases. Germline assignment: CDR1 MDHEN and CDR2 SYDVKM. This CDR3 has 17 residues. CDR3 region: CASSHFSQGIAGNTIYF. The CDR3, as DNA: TGTGCCAGCAGTCATTTTTCACAGGGGATCGCTGGAAACACCATATATTTT.

The rearrangement joins TRBV4-2 to TRBJ1-6; 9 bases agree with TRBD1. Germline V gives CDR1 LGHNA, CDR2 YNFKEQ. This CDR3 is 16 amino acids long. V was clipped by 0 bases and J by 8 bases; unmatched bases: 5. DNA for the CDR3: TGTGCCAGCAGCCAAGAGGCCGGGACAGGGTATTCACCCCTCCACTTT. It codes for CASSQEAGTGYSPLHF.

The rearrangement links TRBV5-5 to TRBJ1-5; weak D call: TRBD1 (5 bases). The length of the CDR3 is 16 residues. Germline CDR1 and CDR2: SGHKS and YYEKEE (reference sequence). The V and J ends lost 0 bases and 4 bases respectively, with 14 bases between them. CDR3 region: CASSLAQGGWNQPQHF. The CDR3, as DNA: TGTGCCAGCAGCTTGGCCCAGGGAGGTTGGAATCAGCCCCAGCATTTT.

This rearrangement joins TRBV15 to TRBJ1-6; D is perhaps TRBD1 (5 bases). Trimming removed 4 bases at V and 4 bases at J, with 17 bases between. The germline V gene has CDR1 LNHNV and CDR2 YYDKDF (reference sequence). The CDR3 consists of 17 residues. In DNA, the CDR3 is TGTGCCACCAGCAACGACGCGGCCAAGGGGTATAATTCACCCCTCCACTTT. This sequence encodes CATSNDAAKGYNSPLHF.

The chain uses TRBV2 and TRBJ1-2, with a weak D call TRBD1 (6 bases). CDR1 and CDR2 from the germline V gene are SNHLY and FYNNEI. V was shortened by 5 bases and J by 0 bases, with 10 bases between the two germline ends. This CDR3 is 14 amino acids long. This CDR3 reads CASSRPGANYGYTF. CDR3 in DNA: TGTGCCAGCAGTCGTCCAGGGGCTAACTATGGCTACACCTTC.

The chain links TRBV5-6 to TRBJ1-5; D is ambiguous. The germline V gene encodes CDR1 SGHDT and CDR2 YYEEEE. The ends were cut back, 3 bases at V and 0 bases at J, with 10 bases in the middle. The CDR3 loop spans 15 amino acids. Written as DNA, the CDR3 is TGTGCCAGCAGCTGGGGTAGGTATAGCAATCAGCCCCAGCATTTT. It encodes CASSWGRYSNQPQHF.

This rearrangement joins TRBV28 to TRBJ2-7; 10 bases agree with TRBD1. J gave up 6 bases and V 6 bases, and 8 bases lay outside the gene matches. The CDR3 extends over 14 amino acids. The V gene's germline CDR1 is MDHEN and CDR2 SYDVKM. The CDR3 DNA sequence: TGTGCCAGCAGCTTACCCCGGACAGGGGGCGAGCAGTACTTC. This translates into CASSLPRTGGEQYF.

This chain uses TRBV3-1 (or the pseudogene TRBV3-2) with TRBJ2-3; the match to TRBD2 covers 8 bases. This CDR3 is 21 amino acids long. Germline V lookup: CDR1 LGHDT, CDR2 YNNKEL (reference sequence). V lost 4 bases, J lost 1 base, and 22 bases stayed unmatched. The CDR3 region is CASSPARTGTRPPRGTDTQYF. The DNA of the CDR3 is TGTGCCAGCAGCCCGGCTCGAACCGGGACTAGGCCCCCGCGGGGCACAGATACGCAGTATTTT.

This rearrangement joins TRBV7-2 to TRBJ2-1; tentatively, D is TRBD2 (6 bases). V lost 5 bases to trimming and J lost 3 bases, with 20 bases between them. The CDR3 loop spans 17 amino acids. CDR1 and CDR2 (germline): SGHTA, FQGNSA. The CDR3 nucleotides read TGTGCCAGCAGCAGACTAGGCTCGACGATTAACTACAATGAGCAGTTCTTC. Translation: CASSRLGSTINYNEQFF. Complete variable domain (other parts from reference TRBV7-2 and TRBJ2-1): GAGVSQSPSNKVTEKGKDVELRCDPISGHTALYWYRQSLGQGLEFLIYFQGNSAPDKSGLPSDRFSAERTGGSVSTLTIQRTQQEDSAVYLCASSRLGSTINYNEQFFGPGTRLTVL.

This chain uses TRBV21-1 with TRBJ2-1; TRBD2, as called in the table, went unchecked against the DNA. TRBV21-1 represents a pseudogene. The CDR3 runs 15 residues. CDR3 sequence reads: CASGESGRDYNEQFF. As DNA, the CDR3 is TGTGCCAGCGGGGAGTCTGGGAGGGATTACAATGAGCAGTTCTTC.

The rearrangement joins TRBV4-2 to TRBJ2-7, with TRBD2 matching 10 bases. The germline CDR1 and CDR2 sequences are LGHNA and YNFKEQ. The CDR3 loop spans 14 amino acids. Losses at the gene ends were 3 bases for V and 6 bases for J; bases not matched to a gene: 5. CDR3 coding DNA: TGTGCCAGCAGCCAGGCTAGCGGGAGTTTCGAGCAGTACTTC. It is translated as CASSQASGSFEQYF.

V and J are TRBV15 and TRBJ1-3; D unresolved. Per the germline V gene, CDR1 is LNHNV and CDR2 is YYDKDF (reference sequence). Trimming shortened V by 5 bases and J by 2 bases, and 13 bases separated the two germline ends. The CDR3 totals 15 residues. CDR3 sequence (DNA): TGTGCCACCAGCGAGAAACAGAGCGCTGGAAACACCATATATTTT. It is translated as CATSEKQSAGNTIYF. The whole variable domain, filled in from reference TRBV15 and TRBJ1-3, reads DAMVIQNPRYQVTQFGKPVTLSCSQTLNHNVMYWYQQKSSQAPKLLFHYYDKDFNNEADTPDNFQSRRPNTSFCFLDIRSPGLGDTAMYLCATSEKQSAGNTIYFGEGSWLTVV.

The rearrangement links TRBV19 to TRBJ2-7, with 9 bases identical to TRBD1. CDR3 size: 12 residues. J lost 7 bases, V lost 6 bases, and 4 bases had no gene match. The germline V gene has CDR1 LNHDA and CDR2 SQIVND (reference sequence). CDR3 sequence reads: CASSTGGPEQYF. CDR3 bases: TGTGCCAGTAGCACAGGGGGCCCTGAGCAGTACTTC.

This chain uses TRBV9 with TRBJ1-1, with TRBD1 identical over 7 bases. CDR1 is SGDLS and CDR2 is YYNGEE in the germline V gene. The CDR3 sequence is 15 residues long. V was pared by 4 bases and J by 0 bases, with 6 bases of the junction left unmatched. This chain's CDR3 is CASSSSTGMNTEAFF. DNA for the CDR3: TGTGCCAGCAGCTCCTCGACAGGGATGAACACTGAAGCTTTCTTT.